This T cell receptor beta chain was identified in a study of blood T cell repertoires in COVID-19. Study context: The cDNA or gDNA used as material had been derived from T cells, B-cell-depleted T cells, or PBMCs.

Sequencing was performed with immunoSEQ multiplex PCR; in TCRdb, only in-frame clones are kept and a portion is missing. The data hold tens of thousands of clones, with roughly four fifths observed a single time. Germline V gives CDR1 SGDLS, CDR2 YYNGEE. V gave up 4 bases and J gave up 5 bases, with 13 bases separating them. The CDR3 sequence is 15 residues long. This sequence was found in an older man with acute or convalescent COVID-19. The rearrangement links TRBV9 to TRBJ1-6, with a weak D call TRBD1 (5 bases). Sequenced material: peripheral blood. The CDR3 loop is CASSPRQTDNSPLHF. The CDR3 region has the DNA TGTGCCAGCAGCCCCCGACAGACCGATAATTCACCCCTCCACTTT.